The rows below give T cell receptor beta chains drawn from one sample of a study of T cell responses to AZD1222 COVID-19 vaccine. Using immunoSEQ multiplex PCR, the repertoire was profiled, and TCRdb retains in-frame clones only, with some absent. The top ten hold 6.2% of the sample, which has about 110,000 clones, about 90% seen once. Sequencing used peripheral blood, obtained 28 days after the second AZD1222 dose. These receptors were taken from an adult who received the AZD1222 COVID-19 vaccine. Each CDR3 is given with its conserved first and last residue. D genes are given only for firm matches. A clone size is listed for some rows: how often the clone was seen (once, few, many), or a class if it is expanded.

J gene: TRBJ1-2
clone size: once
V gene: TRBV30
D gene: .
CDR3 protein: CAWRDSGYTF
CDR3 DNA: TGTGCCTGGAGAGACTCTGGCTACACCTTC

J gene: TRBJ1-2
clone size: .
V gene: TRBV30
D gene: .
CDR3 protein: CAWKRGLGYTF
CDR3 DNA: TGTGCCTGGAAACGGGGGCTTGGCTACACCTTC

J gene: TRBJ2-7
clone size: once
V gene: TRBV12-3/TRBV12-4
D gene: .
CDR3 protein: CASSPGNEQYF
CDR3 DNA: TGTGCCAGCAGCCCCGGCAACGAGCAGTACTTC

J gene: TRBJ2-1
clone size: .
V gene: TRBV9
D gene: TRBD2
CDR3 protein: CASSLNGLAGDEQFF
CDR3 DNA: TGTGCCAGCAGCTTAAACGGACTAGCGGGAGATGAGCAGTTCTTC

J gene: TRBJ2-3
clone size: .
V gene: TRBV29-1
D gene: .
CDR3 protein: CSVVGSFRGATDTQYF
CDR3 DNA: TGCAGCGTTGTGGGGTCTTTCAGGGGGGCGACAGATACGCAGTATTTT

J gene: TRBJ2-3
clone size: few
V gene: TRBV7-8
D gene: TRBD2
CDR3 protein: CASSSRGGATTDTQYF
CDR3 DNA: TGTGCCAGCAGCTCCCGCGGGGGGGCCACCACAGATACGCAGTATTTT

J gene: TRBJ1-4
clone size: .
V gene: TRBV11-2
D gene: .
CDR3 protein: CASSLDTLGLNEKLFF
CDR3 DNA: TGTGCCAGCAGCTTGGACACGTTGGGCCTTAATGAAAAACTGTTTTTT

J gene: TRBJ2-7
clone size: .
V gene: TRBV27
D gene: TRBD1
CDR3 protein: CASSLSTGTGYEQYF
CDR3 DNA: TGTGCCAGCAGTTTATCCACCGGGACAGGCTACGAGCAGTACTTC

J gene: TRBJ2-3
clone size: .
V gene: TRBV11-2
D gene: .
CDR3 protein: CASSLYGGTDTQYF
CDR3 DNA: TGTGCCAGCAGCCTTTACGGGGGAACAGATACGCAGTATTTT

J gene: TRBJ2-1
clone size: .
V gene: TRBV19
D gene: .
CDR3 protein: CASSMNTYNEQFF
CDR3 DNA: TGTGCCAGTAGTATGAACACGTACAATGAGCAGTTCTTC

J gene: TRBJ2-5
clone size: .
V gene: TRBV24-1
D gene: .
CDR3 protein: CATSDWGQETQYF
CDR3 DNA: TGTGCCACCAGTGACTGGGGTCAAGAGACCCAGTACTTC

J gene: TRBJ1-2
clone size: .
V gene: TRBV18
D gene: .
CDR3 protein: CASSPTPSLYGYTF
CDR3 DNA: TGTGCCAGCTCACCAACCCCGAGCCTCTACGGCTACACCTTC

J gene: TRBJ2-2
clone size: .
V gene: TRBV9
D gene: .
CDR3 protein: CASSRFDDTGELFF
CDR3 DNA: TGTGCCAGCAGCCGCTTTGACGACACCGGGGAGCTGTTTTTT

J gene: TRBJ2-2
clone size: .
V gene: TRBV9
D gene: .
CDR3 protein: CASSAQEGLLAGELFF
CDR3 DNA: TGTGCCAGCAGCGCCCAGGAGGGGCTCTTAGCCGGGGAGCTGTTTTTT

J gene: TRBJ1-2
clone size: once
V gene: TRBV20-1
D gene: .
CDR3 protein: CSAPLGYTF
CDR3 DNA: TGCAGTGCTCCTCTTGGCTACACCTTC

J gene: TRBJ1-2
clone size: .
V gene: TRBV5-6
D gene: .
CDR3 protein: CASSFLSEGISGYTF
CDR3 DNA: TGTGCCAGCAGCTTCTTGTCCGAGGGTATCTCTGGCTACACCTTC

J gene: TRBJ1-1
clone size: .
V gene: TRBV27
D gene: .
CDR3 protein: CASSSTTDRYTEAFF
CDR3 DNA: TGTGCCAGCAGTTCAACGACAGATCGATACACTGAAGCTTTCTTT

J gene: TRBJ1-1
clone size: .
V gene: TRBV6-6
D gene: .
CDR3 protein: CASSWSLGNTEAFF
CDR3 DNA: TGTGCCAGCAGCTGGAGCTTGGGGAACACTGAAGCTTTCTTT

J gene: TRBJ2-3
clone size: .
V gene: TRBV5-1
D gene: .
CDR3 protein: CASSLALTGPTDTQYF
CDR3 DNA: TGCGCCAGCAGCTTGGCCTTGACGGGCCCCACAGATACGCAGTATTTT

J gene: TRBJ2-2
clone size: .
V gene: TRBV7-2
D gene: TRBD1
CDR3 protein: CASSLAWGQERNTGELFF
CDR3 DNA: TGTGCCAGCAGCTTAGCGTGGGGACAGGAGAGGAACACCGGGGAGCTGTTTTTT

J gene: TRBJ1-4
clone size: .
V gene: TRBV3-1/TRBV3-2
D gene: .
CDR3 protein: CASSQGPDEKLFF
CDR3 DNA: TGTGCCAGCAGCCAAGGTCCGGATGAAAAACTGTTTTTT

J gene: TRBJ2-7
clone size: .
V gene: TRBV18
D gene: TRBD1
CDR3 protein: CASSPQTGENYEQYF
CDR3 DNA: TGTGCCAGCTCACCCCAAACAGGGGAAAACTACGAGCAGTACTTC

J gene: TRBJ2-7
clone size: .
V gene: TRBV18
D gene: .
CDR3 protein: CASSPPAASEQYF
CDR3 DNA: TGTGCCAGCTCACCACCGGCGGCGTCGGAGCAGTACTTC

J gene: TRBJ2-2
clone size: .
V gene: TRBV9
D gene: .
CDR3 protein: CASSLTTGTYTGELFF
CDR3 DNA: TGTGCCAGCAGCCTCACCACAGGGACCTACACCGGGGAGCTGTTTTTT

J gene: TRBJ2-2
clone size: .
V gene: TRBV25-1
D gene: .
CDR3 protein: CASRDSGELFF
CDR3 DNA: TGTGCCAGCAGGGACTCCGGGGAGCTGTTTTTT

J gene: TRBJ1-5
clone size: .
V gene: TRBV5-6
D gene: .
CDR3 protein: CASSFKGDGKPQHF
CDR3 DNA: TGTGCCAGCAGCTTTAAGGGGGATGGGAAGCCCCAGCATTTT

J gene: TRBJ2-2
clone size: .
V gene: TRBV9
D gene: TRBD2
CDR3 protein: CASSSRLAGEAGELFF
CDR3 DNA: TGTGCCAGCAGCTCACGACTAGCGGGAGAAGCCGGGGAGCTGTTTTTT

J gene: TRBJ1-3
clone size: .
V gene: TRBV5-6
D gene: .
CDR3 protein: CASSLVVGNTIYF
CDR3 DNA: TGTGCCAGCAGCTTGGTGGTTGGAAACACCATATATTTT

J gene: TRBJ2-2
clone size: .
V gene: TRBV13
D gene: .
CDR3 protein: CASSLVNGPITGELFF
CDR3 DNA: TGTGCCAGCAGCTTAGTCAACGGACCTATCACCGGGGAGCTGTTTTTT

J gene: TRBJ2-2
clone size: .
V gene: TRBV6-5
D gene: TRBD2
CDR3 protein: CASSPPSGRPGELFF
CDR3 DNA: TGTGCCAGCAGTCCCCCTAGCGGGAGGCCCGGGGAGCTGTTTTTT

J gene: TRBJ1-1
clone size: .
V gene: TRBV19
D gene: TRBD1
CDR3 protein: CASSGDSRFNTEAFF
CDR3 DNA: TGTGCCAGTAGTGGGGACAGTAGATTCAACACTGAAGCTTTCTTT

J gene: TRBJ2-7
clone size: .
V gene: TRBV29-1
D gene: .
CDR3 protein: CSVVEPPGLGEQYF
CDR3 DNA: TGCAGCGTTGTAGAGCCTCCCGGTTTGGGCGAGCAGTACTTC

J gene: TRBJ1-4
clone size: .
V gene: TRBV7-2
D gene: .
CDR3 protein: CASSSGRTTNEKLFF
CDR3 DNA: TGTGCCAGCAGCTCCGGACGGACAACTAATGAAAAACTGTTTTTT

J gene: TRBJ2-1
clone size: once
V gene: TRBV7-2
D gene: TRBD2
CDR3 protein: CASSSRGSSYNEQFF
CDR3 DNA: TGTGCCAGCAGCTCTCGCGGGAGCTCCTACAATGAGCAGTTCTTC

J gene: TRBJ1-5
clone size: .
V gene: TRBV4-1
D gene: .
CDR3 protein: CASSQEVLLTFYSNQPQHF
CDR3 DNA: TGCGCCAGCAGCCAAGAGGTGTTACTAACTTTCTATAGCAATCAGCCCCAGCATTTT

J gene: TRBJ1-2
clone size: .
V gene: TRBV28
D gene: TRBD1
CDR3 protein: CASSSQQGANYGYTF
CDR3 DNA: TGTGCCAGCAGTTCCCAGCAGGGGGCAAATTATGGCTACACCTTC

J gene: TRBJ2-7
clone size: .
V gene: TRBV7-2
D gene: TRBD2
CDR3 protein: CASSGGRLAEIYEQYF
CDR3 DNA: TGTGCCAGCAGCGGGGGAAGACTAGCGGAGATCTACGAGCAGTACTTC

J gene: TRBJ1-1
clone size: .
V gene: TRBV30
D gene: TRBD1
CDR3 protein: CAWTRRQGRNTEAFF
CDR3 DNA: TGTGCCTGGACACGGAGACAGGGAAGGAACACTGAAGCTTTCTTT

J gene: TRBJ1-6
clone size: .
V gene: TRBV18
D gene: TRBD1
CDR3 protein: CASSPLQGNLDSPLHF
CDR3 DNA: TGTGCCAGCTCACCACTACAGGGGAATCTCGATTCACCCCTCCACTTT

J gene: TRBJ2-4
clone size: once
V gene: TRBV9
D gene: .
CDR3 protein: CASSSSPQETAKNIQYF
CDR3 DNA: TGTGCCAGCAGCTCATCACCCCAGGAGACGGCCAAAAACATTCAGTACTTC

J gene: TRBJ2-1
clone size: .
V gene: TRBV19
D gene: .
CDR3 protein: CASSITVIYNEQFF
CDR3 DNA: TGTGCCAGTAGTATTACAGTAATCTACAATGAGCAGTTCTTC

J gene: TRBJ2-2
clone size: .
V gene: TRBV10-2
D gene: .
CDR3 protein: CASGRQETGELFF
CDR3 DNA: TGCGCCAGCGGAAGACAAGAGACCGGGGAGCTGTTTTTT